The T cell receptor (beta chain) described here comes from a study of tumor-infiltrating lymphocytes in primary liver carcinoma. Constant-region priming of roughly 490 ng total RNA yielded TCR beta cDNA. Investigators got TCR beta libraries out of three nested multiplex PCR rounds, done with slightly modified ARM-PCR. With TRBV1-TRBV30 forward primers and a C-beta reverse primer, the first two PCR rounds were run for approximately 9 cycles each. TCRdb re-called the multiplex PCR reads through MiXCR, storing one row per CDR3 protein. The sample includes roughly 32,000 distinct CDR3 sequences, 71% seen only once; the top ten take around a third. Findings of the study overall: In tumor-adjacent and tumor-blood pairs, overlap was lower than in tumor region pairs.

Germline V lookup: CDR1 SGHAT, CDR2 FQNNGV. This CDR3 has 17 residues. Note on this clonotype: Its antigen remains unidentified. Relative to the germline gene, one junction end is altered; a read error may explain this.

Co-extracting RNA and DNA was done with about 20-34 mg of unsorted bulk tissue as input. Subjects presented with primary liver carcinoma managed by surgical resection. The source is a woman younger than 45 with primary liver carcinoma and hepatitis B virus infection. Sequenced input: liver tumor tissue from sampling region 3. Subset of the sample: tumor region T3, left-lateral pole. The rearrangement uses TRBV11-2 and TRBJ2-1, with 7 bases lining up with TRBD1. The DNA for the CDR3 is TGTGCCAGAAGCTTATGTCGACAGGGTATCTCCTACAATGAGCAGTTCTTC. This translates into CARSLCRQGISYNEQFF.